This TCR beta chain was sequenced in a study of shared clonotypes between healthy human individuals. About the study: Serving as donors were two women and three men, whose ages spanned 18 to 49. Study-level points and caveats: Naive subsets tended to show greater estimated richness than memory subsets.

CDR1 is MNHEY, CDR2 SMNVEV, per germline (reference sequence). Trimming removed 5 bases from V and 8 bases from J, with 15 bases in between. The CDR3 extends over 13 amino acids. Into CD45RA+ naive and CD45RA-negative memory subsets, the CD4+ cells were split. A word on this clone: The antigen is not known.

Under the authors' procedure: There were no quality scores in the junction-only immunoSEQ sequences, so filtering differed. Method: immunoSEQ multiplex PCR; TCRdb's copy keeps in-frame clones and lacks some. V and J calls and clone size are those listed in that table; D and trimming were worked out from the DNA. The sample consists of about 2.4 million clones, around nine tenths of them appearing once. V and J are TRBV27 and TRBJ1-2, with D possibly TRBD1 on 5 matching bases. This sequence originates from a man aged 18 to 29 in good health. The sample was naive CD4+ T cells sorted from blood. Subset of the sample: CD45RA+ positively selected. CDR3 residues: CASSPGTYTGYTF. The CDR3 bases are TGTGCCAGCAGTCCAGGGACGTATACCGGCTACACCTTC.